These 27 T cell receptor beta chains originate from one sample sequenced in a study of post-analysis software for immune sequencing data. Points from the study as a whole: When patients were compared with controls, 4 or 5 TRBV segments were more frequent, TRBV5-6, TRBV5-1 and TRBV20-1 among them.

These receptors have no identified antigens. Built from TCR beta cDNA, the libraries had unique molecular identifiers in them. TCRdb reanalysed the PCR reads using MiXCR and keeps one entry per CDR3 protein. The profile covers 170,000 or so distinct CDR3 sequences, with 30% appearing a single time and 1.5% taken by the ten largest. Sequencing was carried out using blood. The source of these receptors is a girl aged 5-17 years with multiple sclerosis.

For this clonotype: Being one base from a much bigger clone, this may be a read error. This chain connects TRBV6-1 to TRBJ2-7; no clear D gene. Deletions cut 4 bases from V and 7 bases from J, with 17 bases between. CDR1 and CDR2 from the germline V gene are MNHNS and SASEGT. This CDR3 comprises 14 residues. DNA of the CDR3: TGTGCCAGCAGTGGGGCAGGCGCATGTGCTGAGCAGTACTTC. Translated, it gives CASSGAGACAEQYF.

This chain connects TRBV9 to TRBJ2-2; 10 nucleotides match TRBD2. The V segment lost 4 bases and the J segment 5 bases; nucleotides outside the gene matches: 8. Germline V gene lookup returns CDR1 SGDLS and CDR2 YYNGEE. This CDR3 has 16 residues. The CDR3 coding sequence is TGTGCCAGCAGCCCGAGCGGGAGGGGAGGAACCGGGGAGCTGTTTTTT. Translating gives CASSPSGRGGTGELFF.

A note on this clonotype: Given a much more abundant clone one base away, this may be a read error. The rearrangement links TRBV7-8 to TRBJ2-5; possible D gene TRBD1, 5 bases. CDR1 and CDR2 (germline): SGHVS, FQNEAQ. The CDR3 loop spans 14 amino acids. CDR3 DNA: TGTGCCAGCAGCCCTGACAGACTCCAAGAGGCCCAGTACTTC. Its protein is CASSPDRLQEAQYF.

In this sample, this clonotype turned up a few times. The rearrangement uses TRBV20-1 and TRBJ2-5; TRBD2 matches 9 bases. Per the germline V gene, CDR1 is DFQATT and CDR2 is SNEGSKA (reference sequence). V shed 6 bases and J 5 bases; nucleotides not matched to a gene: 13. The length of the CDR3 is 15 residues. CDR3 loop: CSARRPREGPETQYF. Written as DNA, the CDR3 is TGCAGTGCCCGTCGGCCGCGGGAGGGCCCGGAGACCCAGTACTTC.

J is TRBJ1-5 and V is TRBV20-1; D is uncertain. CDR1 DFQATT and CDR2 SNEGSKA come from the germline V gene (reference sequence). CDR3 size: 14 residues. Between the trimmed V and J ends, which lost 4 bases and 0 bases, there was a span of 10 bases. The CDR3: CSATATHSNQPQHF. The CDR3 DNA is TGCAGTGCTACAGCGACCCATAGCAATCAGCCCCAGCATTTT.

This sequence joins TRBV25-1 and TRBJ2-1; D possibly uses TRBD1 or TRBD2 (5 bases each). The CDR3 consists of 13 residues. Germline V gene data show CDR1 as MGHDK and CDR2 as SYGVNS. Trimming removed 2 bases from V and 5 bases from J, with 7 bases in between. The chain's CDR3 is CASSEGTHNEQFF. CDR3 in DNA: TGTGCCAGCAGTGAAGGGACCCACAATGAGCAGTTCTTC.

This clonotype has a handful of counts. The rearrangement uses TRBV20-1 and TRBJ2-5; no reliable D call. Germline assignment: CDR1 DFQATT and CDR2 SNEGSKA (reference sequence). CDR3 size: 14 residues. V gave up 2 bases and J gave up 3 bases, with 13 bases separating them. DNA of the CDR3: TGCAGTGCTAGACCTAGAGTATCTAAAGAGACCCAGTACTTC. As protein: CSARPRVSKETQYF.

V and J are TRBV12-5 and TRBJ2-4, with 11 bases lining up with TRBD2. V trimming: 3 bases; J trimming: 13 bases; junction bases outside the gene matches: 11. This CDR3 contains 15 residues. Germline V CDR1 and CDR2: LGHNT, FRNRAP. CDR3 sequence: CASGFKLAGANEQYF. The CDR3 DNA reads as TGTGCTAGTGGTTTCAAACTAGCGGGAGCCAATGAGCAGTACTTC.

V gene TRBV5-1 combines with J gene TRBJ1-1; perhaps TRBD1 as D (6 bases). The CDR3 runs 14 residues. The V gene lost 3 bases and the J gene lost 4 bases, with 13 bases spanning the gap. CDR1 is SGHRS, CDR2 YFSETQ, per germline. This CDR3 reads CASSSGEAGTEAFF. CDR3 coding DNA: TGCGCCAGCAGCTCAGGGGAGGCGGGCACTGAAGCTTTCTTT.

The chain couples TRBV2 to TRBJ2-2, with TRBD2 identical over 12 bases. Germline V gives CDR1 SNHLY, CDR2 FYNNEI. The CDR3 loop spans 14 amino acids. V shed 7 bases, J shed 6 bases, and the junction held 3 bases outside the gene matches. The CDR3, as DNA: TGTGCCAGCACCCTAGCGGGAGGGCCCGGGGAGCTGTTTTTT. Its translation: CASTLAGGPGELFF.

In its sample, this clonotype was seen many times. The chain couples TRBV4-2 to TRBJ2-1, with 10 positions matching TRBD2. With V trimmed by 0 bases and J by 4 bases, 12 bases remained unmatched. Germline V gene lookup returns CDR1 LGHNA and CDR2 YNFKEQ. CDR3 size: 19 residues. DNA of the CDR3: TGTGCCAGCAGCCAAGATATAGGAGCTAGCGGGAGTTTGTACAATGAGCAGTTCTTC. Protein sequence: CASSQDIGASGSLYNEQFF.

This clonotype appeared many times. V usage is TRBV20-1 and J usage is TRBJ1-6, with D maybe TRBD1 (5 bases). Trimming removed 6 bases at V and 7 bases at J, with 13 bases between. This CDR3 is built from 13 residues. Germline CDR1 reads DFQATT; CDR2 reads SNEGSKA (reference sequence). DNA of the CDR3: TGCAGTGCCGAGGGGCAGACGAATTCACCCCTCCACTTT. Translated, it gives CSAEGQTNSPLHF.

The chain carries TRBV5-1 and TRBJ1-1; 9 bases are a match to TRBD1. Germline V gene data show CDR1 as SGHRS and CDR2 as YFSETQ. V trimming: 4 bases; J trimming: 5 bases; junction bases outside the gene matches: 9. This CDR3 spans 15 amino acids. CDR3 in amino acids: CASSATGTGRTEAFF. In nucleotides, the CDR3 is TGCGCCAGCAGCGCTACGGGGACAGGGAGAACTGAAGCTTTCTTT. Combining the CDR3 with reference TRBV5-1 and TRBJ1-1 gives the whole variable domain KAGVTQTPRYLIKTRGQQVTLSCSPISGHRSVSWYQQTPGQGLQFLFEYFSETQRNKGNFPGRFSGRQFSNSRSEMNVSTLELGDSALYLCASSATGTGRTEAFFGQGTRLTVV.

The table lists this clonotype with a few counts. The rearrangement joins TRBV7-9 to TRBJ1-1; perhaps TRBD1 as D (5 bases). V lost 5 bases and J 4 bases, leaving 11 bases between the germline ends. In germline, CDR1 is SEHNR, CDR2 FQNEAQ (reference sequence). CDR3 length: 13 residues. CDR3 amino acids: CASSPAGGTEAFF. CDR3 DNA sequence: TGTGCCAGCAGCCCAGCGGGGGGCACTGAAGCTTTCTTT. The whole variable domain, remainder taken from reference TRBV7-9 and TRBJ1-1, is DTGVSQNPRHKITKRGQNVTFRCDPISEHNRLYWYRQTLGQGPEFLTYFQNEAQLEKSRLLSDRFSAERPKGSFSTLEIQRTEQGDSAMYLCASSPAGGTEAFFGQGTRLTVV.

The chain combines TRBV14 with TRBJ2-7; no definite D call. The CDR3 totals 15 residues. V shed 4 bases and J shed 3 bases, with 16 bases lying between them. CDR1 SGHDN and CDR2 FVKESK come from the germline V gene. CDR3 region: CASSLQIGWHYEQYF. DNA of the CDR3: TGTGCCAGCAGCCTTCAAATAGGTTGGCACTACGAGCAGTACTTC.

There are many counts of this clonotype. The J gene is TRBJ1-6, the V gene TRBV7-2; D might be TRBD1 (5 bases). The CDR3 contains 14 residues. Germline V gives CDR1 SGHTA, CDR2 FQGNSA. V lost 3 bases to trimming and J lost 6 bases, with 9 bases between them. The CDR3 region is CASSFRGVNSPLHF. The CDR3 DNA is TGTGCCAGCAGCTTTCGAGGGGTTAATTCACCCCTCCACTTT.

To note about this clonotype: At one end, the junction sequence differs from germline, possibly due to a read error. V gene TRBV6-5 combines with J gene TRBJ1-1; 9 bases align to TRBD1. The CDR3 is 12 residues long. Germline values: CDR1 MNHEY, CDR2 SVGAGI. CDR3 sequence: CAGSYTGGASFF. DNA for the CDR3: TGTGCCGGCAGTTATACAGGGGGCGCGTCTTTCTTT.

The CDR3 is CASSGRDSRRNEQFF. DNA for the CDR3: TGTGCCAGCAGCGGCCGGGACTCTCGAAGGAATGAGCAGTTCTTC. The chain combines TRBV9 with TRBJ2-1, with D perhaps TRBD2 (6 bases). This CDR3 has 15 amino acids. The V and J ends lost 3 bases and 7 bases respectively, with 17 bases between them. Germline loops: CDR1 SGDLS, CDR2 YYNGEE.

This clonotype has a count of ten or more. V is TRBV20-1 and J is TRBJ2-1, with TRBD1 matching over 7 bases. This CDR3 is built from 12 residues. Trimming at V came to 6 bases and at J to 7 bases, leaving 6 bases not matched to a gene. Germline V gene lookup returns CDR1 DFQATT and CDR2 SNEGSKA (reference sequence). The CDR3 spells CSANRGENEQFF. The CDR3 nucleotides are TGCAGTGCCAACAGGGGCGAAAATGAGCAGTTCTTC.

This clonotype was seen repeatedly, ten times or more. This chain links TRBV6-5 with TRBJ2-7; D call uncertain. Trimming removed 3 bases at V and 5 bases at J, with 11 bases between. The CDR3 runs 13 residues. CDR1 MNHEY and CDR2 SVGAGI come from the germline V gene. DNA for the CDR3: TGTGCCAGCAGTTATATTCGAGACAACGAGCAGTACTTC. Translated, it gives CASSYIRDNEQYF.

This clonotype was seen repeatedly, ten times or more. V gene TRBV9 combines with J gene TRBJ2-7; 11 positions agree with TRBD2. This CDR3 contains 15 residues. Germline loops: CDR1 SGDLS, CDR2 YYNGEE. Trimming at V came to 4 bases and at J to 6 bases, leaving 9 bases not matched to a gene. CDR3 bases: TGTGCCAGCAGCCCAACTAGCGGGAGCTCCCTCGAGCAGTACTTC. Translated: CASSPTSGSSLEQYF.

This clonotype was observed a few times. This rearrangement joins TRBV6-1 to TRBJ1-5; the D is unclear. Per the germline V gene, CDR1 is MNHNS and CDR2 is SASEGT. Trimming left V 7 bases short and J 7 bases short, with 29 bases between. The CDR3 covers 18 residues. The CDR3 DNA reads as TGTGCCAGCACCAAAAAATTTGAGACATACGTCGCCGGGCAGCCCCAGCATTTT. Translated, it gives CASTKKFETYVAGQPQHF.

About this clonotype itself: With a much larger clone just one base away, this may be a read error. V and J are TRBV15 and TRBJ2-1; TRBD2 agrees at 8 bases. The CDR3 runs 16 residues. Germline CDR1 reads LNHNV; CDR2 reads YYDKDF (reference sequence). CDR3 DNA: TGTGCCACCAGCCCCGGTTCGGCGGGAGGCTGGAATGAGCTGTTCTTC. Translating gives CATSPGSAGGWNELFF.

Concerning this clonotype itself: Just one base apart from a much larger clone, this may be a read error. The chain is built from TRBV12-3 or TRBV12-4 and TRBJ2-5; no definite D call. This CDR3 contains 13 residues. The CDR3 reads CASSFPGEEAQYF. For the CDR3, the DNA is TGTGCCAGCAGTTTTCCCGGAGAAGAGGCCCAGTACTTC.

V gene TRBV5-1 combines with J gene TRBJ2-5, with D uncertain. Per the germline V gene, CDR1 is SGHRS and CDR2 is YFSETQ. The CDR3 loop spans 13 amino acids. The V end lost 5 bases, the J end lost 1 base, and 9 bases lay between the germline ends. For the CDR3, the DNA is TGCGCCAGCAGGGACCCGGCCCAAGAGACCCAGTACTTC. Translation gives CASRDPAQETQYF.

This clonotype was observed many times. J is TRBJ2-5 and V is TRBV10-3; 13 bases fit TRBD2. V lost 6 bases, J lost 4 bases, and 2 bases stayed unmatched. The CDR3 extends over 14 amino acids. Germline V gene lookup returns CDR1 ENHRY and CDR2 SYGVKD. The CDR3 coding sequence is TGTGCCATCAGCGGACTAGCGGGGGTAGAGACCCAGTACTTC. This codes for CAISGLAGVETQYF.

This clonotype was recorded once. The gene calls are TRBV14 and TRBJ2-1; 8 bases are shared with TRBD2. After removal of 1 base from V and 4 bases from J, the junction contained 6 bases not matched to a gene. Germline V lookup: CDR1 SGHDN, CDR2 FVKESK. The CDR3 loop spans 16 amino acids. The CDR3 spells CASSQVGLGNYNEQFF. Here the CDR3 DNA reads TGTGCCAGCAGCCAAGTGGGACTAGGGAATTACAATGAGCAGTTCTTC.